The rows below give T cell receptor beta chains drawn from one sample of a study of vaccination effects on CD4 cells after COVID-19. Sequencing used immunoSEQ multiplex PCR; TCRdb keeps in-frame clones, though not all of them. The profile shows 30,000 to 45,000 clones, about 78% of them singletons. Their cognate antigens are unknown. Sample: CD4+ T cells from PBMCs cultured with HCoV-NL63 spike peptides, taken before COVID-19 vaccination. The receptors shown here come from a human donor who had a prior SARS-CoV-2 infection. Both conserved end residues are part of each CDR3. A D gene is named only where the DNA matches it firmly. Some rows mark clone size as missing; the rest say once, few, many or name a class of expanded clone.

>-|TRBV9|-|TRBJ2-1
CASSVSPNNEQFF
TGTGCCAGCAGCGTATCCCCAAACAATGAGCAGTTCTTC
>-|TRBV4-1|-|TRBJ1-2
CASSQVGGRGNYGYTF
TGCGCCAGCAGCCAAGTGGGGGGCAGGGGCAACTATGGCTACACCTTC
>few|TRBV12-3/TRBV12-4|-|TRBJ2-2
CASTIVLAGELFF
TGTGCCAGCACCATAGTTTTGGCCGGGGAGCTGTTTTTT
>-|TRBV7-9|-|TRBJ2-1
CASGLSWRRAYNEQFF
TGTGCCAGCGGCCTATCGTGGCGGAGGGCCTACAATGAGCAGTTCTTC
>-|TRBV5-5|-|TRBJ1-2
CASSSEPQGARWGYGYTF
TGTGCCAGCAGCTCGGAGCCGCAGGGTGCCAGGTGGGGCTATGGCTACACCTTC
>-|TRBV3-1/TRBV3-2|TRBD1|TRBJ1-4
CASSRQGGNEKLFF
TGTGCCAGCAGCCGACAGGGAGGTAATGAAAAACTGTTTTTT
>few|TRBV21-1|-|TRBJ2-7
CASSFLRGGHEQYF
TGTGCCAGCAGCTTTTTAAGGGGCGGCCACGAGCAGTACTTC
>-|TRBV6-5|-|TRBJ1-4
CASSRRGANDEKLFF
TGTGCCAGCAGTAGAAGGGGGGCTAATGATGAAAAACTGTTTTTT
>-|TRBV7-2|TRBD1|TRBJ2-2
CASSLAGTGVGELFF
TGTGCCAGCAGCTTAGCCGGGACAGGGGTCGGGGAGCTGTTTTTT
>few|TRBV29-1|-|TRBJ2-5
CSVGPDQETQYF
TGCAGCGTTGGGCCAGACCAAGAGACCCAGTACTTC
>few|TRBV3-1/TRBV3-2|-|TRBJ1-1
CASSQRGHGTEAFF
TGTGCCAGCAGCCAAAGAGGGCACGGGACTGAAGCTTTCTTT
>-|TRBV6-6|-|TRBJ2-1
CASSQRSDVLTRREQFF
TGTGCCAGCAGTCAGAGGTCGGACGTTCTAACCCGGCGTGAGCAGTTCTTC
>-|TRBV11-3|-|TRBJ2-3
CASSPKGDVDTQYF
TGTGCCAGCAGCCCGAAGGGGGATGTTGATACGCAGTATTTT
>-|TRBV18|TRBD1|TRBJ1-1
CASSPPNPVGRGRTEAFF
TGTGCCAGCTCACCACCGAATCCTGTTGGGAGGGGGCGAACTGAAGCTTTCTTT
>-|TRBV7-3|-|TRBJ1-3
CASSLTGGGNTIYF
TGTGCCAGCAGCTTAACGGGAGGTGGAAACACCATATATTTT
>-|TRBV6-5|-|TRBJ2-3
CASAFQSPHSDTQYF
TGTGCCAGCGCATTCCAGTCCCCTCACTCCGATACGCAGTATTTT
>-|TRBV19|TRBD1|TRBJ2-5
CASGSQGAETQYF
TGTGCCAGTGGGTCACAGGGGGCGGAGACCCAGTACTTC
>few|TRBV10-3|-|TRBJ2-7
CAISAGAEQYF
TGTGCCATCAGTGCCGGGGCCGAGCAGTACTTC
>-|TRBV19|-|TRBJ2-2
CASSILSGREIRELFF
TGTGCCAGTAGTATTCTTAGCGGCCGCGAGATTAGGGAGCTGTTTTTT
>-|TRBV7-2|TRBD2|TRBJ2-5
CASSLGGGAWETQYF
TGTGCCAGCAGCTTAGGCGGGGGGGCATGGGAGACCCAGTACTTC
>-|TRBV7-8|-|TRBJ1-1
CASSLAGGGTEAFF
TGTGCCAGCAGCTTAGCGGGAGGGGGGACTGAAGCTTTCTTT
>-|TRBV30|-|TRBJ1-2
CAWSVGHGGFYGYTF
TGTGCCTGGAGTGTAGGTCACGGGGGCTTCTATGGCTACACCTTC
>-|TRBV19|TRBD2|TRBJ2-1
CASSIRRRGGYNEQFF
TGTGCCAGTAGTATCCGCCGGCGCGGGGGATACAATGAGCAGTTCTTC
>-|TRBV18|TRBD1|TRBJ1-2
CASSPNPGGDYGYTF
TGTGCCAGCTCACCAAACCCAGGGGGGGACTATGGCTACACCTTC
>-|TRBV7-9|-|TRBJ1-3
CASRPRQGLPGNTIYF
TGTGCCAGCAGACCGCGTCAGGGTCTCCCTGGAAACACCATATATTTT
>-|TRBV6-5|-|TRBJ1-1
CASRIRGRGTEAFF
TGTGCCAGCAGGATCAGGGGCCGGGGAACTGAAGCTTTCTTT
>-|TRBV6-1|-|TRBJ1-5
CASSEQAETYQPQHF
TGTGCCAGCAGTGAACAGGCAGAAACGTATCAGCCCCAGCATTTT